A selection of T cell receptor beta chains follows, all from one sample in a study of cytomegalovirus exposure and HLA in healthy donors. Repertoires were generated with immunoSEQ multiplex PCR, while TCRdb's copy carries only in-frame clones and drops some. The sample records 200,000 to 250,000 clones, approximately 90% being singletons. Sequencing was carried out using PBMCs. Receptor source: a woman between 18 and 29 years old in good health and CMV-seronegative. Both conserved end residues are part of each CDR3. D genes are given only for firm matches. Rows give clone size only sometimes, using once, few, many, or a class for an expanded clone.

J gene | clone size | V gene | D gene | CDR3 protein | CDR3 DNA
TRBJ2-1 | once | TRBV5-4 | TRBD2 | CASSSIAGESSYNEQFF | TGTGCCAGCAGCTCGATAGCGGGAGAGAGCTCCTACAATGAGCAGTTCTTC
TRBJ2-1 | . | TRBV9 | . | CASDQASSYNEQFF | TGTGCCAGTGACCAGGCGAGCTCCTACAATGAGCAGTTCTTC
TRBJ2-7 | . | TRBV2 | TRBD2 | CASSKGDYRYEQYF | TGTGCCAGCAGTAAAGGGGACTACCGGTACGAGCAGTACTTC
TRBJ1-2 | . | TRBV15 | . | CATSRVPWQGENYYGYTF | TGTGCCACCAGCAGAGTACCCTGGCAGGGCGAGAACTACTATGGCTACACCTTC
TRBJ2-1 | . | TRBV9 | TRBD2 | CASSVAAGGYNEQFF | TGTGCCAGCAGCGTAGCAGCGGGAGGATACAATGAGCAGTTCTTC
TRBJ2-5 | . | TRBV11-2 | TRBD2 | CASSLTSGLVGETQYF | TGTGCCAGCAGCTTAACTAGCGGGCTGGTGGGGGAGACCCAGTACTTC
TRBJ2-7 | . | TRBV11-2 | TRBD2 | CASSGLANYEQYF | TGTGCCAGCAGCGGACTAGCGAACTACGAGCAGTACTTC
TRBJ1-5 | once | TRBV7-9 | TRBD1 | CASSLQGAGQPQHF | TGTGCCAGCAGTTTACAGGGGGCTGGTCAGCCCCAGCATTTT
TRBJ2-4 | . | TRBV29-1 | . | CSVGVGNIQYF | TGCAGCGTGGGCGTGGGAAACATTCAGTACTTC
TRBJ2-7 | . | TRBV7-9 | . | CASSLGPGWYEQYF | TGTGCCAGCAGCTTAGGACCAGGGTGGTACGAGCAGTACTTC
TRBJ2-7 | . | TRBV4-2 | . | CASSQGREQYF | TGTGCCAGCAGCCAAGGTCGTGAGCAGTACTTC
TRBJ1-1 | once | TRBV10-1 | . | CASSLIQGAEAFF | TGCGCCAGCAGTCTGATCCAGGGTGCTGAAGCTTTCTTT
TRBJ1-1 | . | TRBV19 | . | CASSIGGNLNTEAFF | TGTGCCAGTAGTATAGGAGGAAACTTGAACACTGAAGCTTTCTTT
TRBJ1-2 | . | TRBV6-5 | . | CASSYERRGHNYGYTF | TGTGCCAGCAGTTACGAAAGAAGGGGACATAACTATGGCTACACCTTC
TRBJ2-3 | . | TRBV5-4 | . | CASSLTGSTDTQYF | TGTGCCAGCAGCTTGACAGGTAGCACAGATACGCAGTATTTT
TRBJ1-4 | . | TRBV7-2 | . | CASRQGQMNEKLFF | TGTGCCAGCAGACAAGGACAGATGAATGAAAAACTGTTTTTT
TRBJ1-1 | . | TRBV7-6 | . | CASSSSGQRISTEAFF | TGTGCCAGCAGTAGCTCGGGACAAAGAATTTCAACTGAAGCTTTCTTT
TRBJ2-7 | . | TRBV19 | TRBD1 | CASSIVSDRGYEQYF | TGTGCCAGTAGTATAGTCAGCGACAGGGGCTACGAGCAGTACTTC
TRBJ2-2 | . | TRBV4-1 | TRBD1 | CASRPPGQGAGELFF | TGCGCCAGCAGACCGCCAGGACAGGGGGCCGGGGAGCTGTTTTTT
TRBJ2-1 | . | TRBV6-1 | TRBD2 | CASSDGTSGRGGEQFF | TGTGCCAGCAGTGATGGGACTAGCGGGAGGGGGGGTGAGCAGTTCTTC
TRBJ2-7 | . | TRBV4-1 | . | CASSFRDSNYEQYF | TGCGCCAGCAGCTTCCGGGACTCGAACTACGAGCAGTACTTC
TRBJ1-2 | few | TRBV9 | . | CASSDSYGYTF | TGTGCCAGCAGCGACAGCTATGGCTACACCTTC
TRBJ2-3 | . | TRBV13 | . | CASSLEAPPDTQYF | TGTGCCAGCAGCTTAGAAGCGCCGCCAGATACGCAGTATTTT
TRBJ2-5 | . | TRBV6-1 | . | CASSVAGRETQYF | TGTGCCAGCAGTGTGGCGGGACGAGAGACCCAGTACTTC
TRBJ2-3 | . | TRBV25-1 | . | CASSGGRGTDTQYF | TGTGCCAGCAGTGGGGGCAGGGGCACAGATACGCAGTATTTT
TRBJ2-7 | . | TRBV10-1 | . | CASSDQLEAGEQYF | TGCGCCAGCAGTGACCAACTGGAGGCGGGCGAGCAGTACTTC
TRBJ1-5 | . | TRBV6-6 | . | CASSYSIWAQPQHF | TGTGCCAGCAGTTACTCGATTTGGGCGCAGCCCCAGCATTTT
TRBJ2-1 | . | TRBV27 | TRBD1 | CASSPLGQGDNEQFF | TGTGCCAGCAGTCCCCTGGGACAGGGGGACAATGAGCAGTTCTTC
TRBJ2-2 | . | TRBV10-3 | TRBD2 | CAISLLSPAGTSGTGELFF | TGTGCCATCAGCCTTCTATCGCCGGCCGGGACTAGCGGAACCGGGGAGCTGTTTTTT
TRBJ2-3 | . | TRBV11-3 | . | CASRGATDTQYF | TGTGCCAGCAGGGGAGCGACAGATACGCAGTATTTT
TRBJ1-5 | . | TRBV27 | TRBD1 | CASSPGTGGQPQHF | TGTGCCAGCAGTCCCGGGACAGGGGGGCAGCCCCAGCATTTT
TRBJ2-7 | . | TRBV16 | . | CASSPILRGNEQYF | TGTGCCAGCAGCCCGATACTCAGGGGAAACGAGCAGTACTTC
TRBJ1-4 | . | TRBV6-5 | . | CASSSRGANEKLFF | TGTGCCAGCAGTTCCAGGGGAGCTAATGAAAAACTGTTTTTT